This TCR beta chain was sequenced in a study of CD8+ T cells in alopecia areata. As for the study in general: The percentage of affected scalp area served as the score of severity for treated patients.

Concerning this clone: As yet, its antigen is unknown.

Following extraction, RNA underwent reverse transcription to cDNA, which served as the sequencing template. Profiled with immunoSEQ multiplex PCR; TCRdb holds only in-frame clones, not every one. The table records 150,000 to 200,000 clones, around three fifths of them present only once. The study, taken as a whole, reports: Tofacitinib produced a significant decrease in scalp clonality and in expanded CD8+ clones among the top 100.

The ends were cut back, 2 bases at V and 6 bases at J, with 6 bases in the middle. This CDR3 region has 12 residues. Germline V gene data show CDR1 as MNHNY and CDR2 as SVGAGI (reference sequence). As for treatment: oral pan-JAK inhibitor, 5-10 mg twice daily. T lymphocytes (CD4+ and CD8+) were sorted from PBMCs. The specimen comprised CD4+ T cells sorted from blood, sampled at week 24, from a patient treated with tofacitinib. The chain has TRBV6-6 and TRBJ2-3; no clear D. The source of this sequence is a human donor with alopecia areata. The CDR3 reads CASSYEVDTQYF. The CDR3 coding sequence is TGTGCCAGCAGTTACGAGGTGGATACGCAGTATTTT.